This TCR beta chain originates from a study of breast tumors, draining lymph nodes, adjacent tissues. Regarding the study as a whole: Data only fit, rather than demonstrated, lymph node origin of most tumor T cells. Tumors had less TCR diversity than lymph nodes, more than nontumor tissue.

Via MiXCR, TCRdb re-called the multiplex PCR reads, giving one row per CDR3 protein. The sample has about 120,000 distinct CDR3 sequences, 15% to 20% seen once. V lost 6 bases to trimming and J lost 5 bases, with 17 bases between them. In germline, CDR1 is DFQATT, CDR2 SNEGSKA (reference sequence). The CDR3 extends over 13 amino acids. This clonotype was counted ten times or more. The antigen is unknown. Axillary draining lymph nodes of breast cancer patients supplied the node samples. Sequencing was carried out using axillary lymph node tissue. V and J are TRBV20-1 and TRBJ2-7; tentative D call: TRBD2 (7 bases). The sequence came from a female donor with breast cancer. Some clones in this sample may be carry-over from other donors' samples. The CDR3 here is CSATDGGADEQYF. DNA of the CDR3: TGCAGTGCCACGGATGGGGGGGCGGACGAGCAGTACTTC.